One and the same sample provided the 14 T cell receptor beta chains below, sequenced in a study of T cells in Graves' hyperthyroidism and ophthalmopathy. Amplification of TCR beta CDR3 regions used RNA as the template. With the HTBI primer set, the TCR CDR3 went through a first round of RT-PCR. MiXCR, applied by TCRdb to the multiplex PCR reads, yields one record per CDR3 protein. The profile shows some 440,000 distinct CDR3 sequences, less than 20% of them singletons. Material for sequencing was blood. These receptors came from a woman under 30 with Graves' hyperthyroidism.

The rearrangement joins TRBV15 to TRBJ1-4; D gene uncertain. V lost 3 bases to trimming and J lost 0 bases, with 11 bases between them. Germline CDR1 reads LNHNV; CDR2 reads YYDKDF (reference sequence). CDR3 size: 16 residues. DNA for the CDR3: TGTGCCACCAGCAGTCACCACGGAGCAACTAATGAAAAACTGTTTTTT. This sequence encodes CATSSHHGATNEKLFF. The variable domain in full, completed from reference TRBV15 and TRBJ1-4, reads DAMVIQNPRYQVTQFGKPVTLSCSQTLNHNVMYWYQQKSSQAPKLLFHYYDKDFNNEADTPDNFQSRRPNTSFCFLDIRSPGLGDTAMYLCATSSHHGATNEKLFFGSGTQLSVL.

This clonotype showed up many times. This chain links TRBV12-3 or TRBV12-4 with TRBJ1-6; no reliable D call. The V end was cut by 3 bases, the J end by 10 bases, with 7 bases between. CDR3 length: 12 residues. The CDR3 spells CASSFLGSPLHF. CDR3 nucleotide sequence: TGTGCCAGCAGTTTCTTAGGATCACCCCTCCACTTT.

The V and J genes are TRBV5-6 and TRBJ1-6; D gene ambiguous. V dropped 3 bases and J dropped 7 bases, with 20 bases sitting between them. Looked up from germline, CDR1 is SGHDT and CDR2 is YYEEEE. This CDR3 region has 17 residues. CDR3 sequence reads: CASSSLSSVIGNSPLHF. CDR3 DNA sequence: TGTGCCAGCAGCTCACTCTCTAGCGTGATTGGGAATTCACCCCTCCACTTT.

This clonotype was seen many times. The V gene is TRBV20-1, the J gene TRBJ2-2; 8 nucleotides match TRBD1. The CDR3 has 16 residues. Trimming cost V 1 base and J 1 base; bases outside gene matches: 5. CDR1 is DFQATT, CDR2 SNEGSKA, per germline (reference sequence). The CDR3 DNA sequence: TGCAGTGCTAGAGCCGACAGGGGTAGGAACACCGGGGAGCTGTTTTTT. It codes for CSARADRGRNTGELFF.

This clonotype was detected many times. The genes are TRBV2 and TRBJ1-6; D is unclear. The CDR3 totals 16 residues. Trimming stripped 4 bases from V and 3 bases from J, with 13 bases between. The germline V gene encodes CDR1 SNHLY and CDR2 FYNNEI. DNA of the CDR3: TGTGCCAGCAGTGGAAGTACCGTCAGCTATAATTCACCCCTCCACTTT. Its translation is CASSGSTVSYNSPLHF.

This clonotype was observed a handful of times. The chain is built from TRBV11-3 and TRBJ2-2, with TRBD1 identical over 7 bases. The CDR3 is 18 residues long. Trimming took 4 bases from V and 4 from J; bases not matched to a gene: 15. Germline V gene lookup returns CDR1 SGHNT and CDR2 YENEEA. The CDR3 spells CASSSDRASFYGTGELFF. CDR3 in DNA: TGTGCCAGCAGCTCTGACAGGGCGTCTTTCTACGGCACCGGGGAGCTGTTTTTT.

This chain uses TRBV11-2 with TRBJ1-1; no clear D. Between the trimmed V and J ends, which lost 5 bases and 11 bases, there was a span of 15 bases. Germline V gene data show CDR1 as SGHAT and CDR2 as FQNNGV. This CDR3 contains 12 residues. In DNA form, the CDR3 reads TGTGCCAGCAGCCCCATTCTAGGTAGCGCTTTCTTT. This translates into CASSPILGSAFF.

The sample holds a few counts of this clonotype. The CDR3 spells CASSPGGQGAKNIQYF. The CDR3 DNA is TGTGCCAGCAGCCCAGGAGGCCAGGGCGCCAAAAACATTCAGTACTTC. The chain links TRBV3-1 to TRBJ2-4; D is perhaps TRBD1 or TRBD2 (5 bases each). This CDR3 has 16 amino acids. V gave up 4 bases and J gave up 1 base, with 14 bases separating them. Germline assignment: CDR1 LGHDT and CDR2 YNNKEL (reference sequence).

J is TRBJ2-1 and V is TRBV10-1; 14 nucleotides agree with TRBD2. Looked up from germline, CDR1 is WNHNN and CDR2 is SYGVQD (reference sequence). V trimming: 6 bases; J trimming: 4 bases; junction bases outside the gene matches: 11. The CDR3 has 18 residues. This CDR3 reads CASSSGTSGRRGYNEQFF. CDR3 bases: TGCGCCAGCAGCTCCGGGACTAGCGGGAGAAGGGGATACAATGAGCAGTTCTTC.

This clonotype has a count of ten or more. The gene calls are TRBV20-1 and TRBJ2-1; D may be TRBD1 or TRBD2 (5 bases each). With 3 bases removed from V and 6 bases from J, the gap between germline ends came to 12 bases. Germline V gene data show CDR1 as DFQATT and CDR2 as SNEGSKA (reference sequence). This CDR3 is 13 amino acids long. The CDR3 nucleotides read TGCAGTGCTAGTCTTGCAGGGACCAATGAGCAGTTCTTC. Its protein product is CSASLAGTNEQFF.

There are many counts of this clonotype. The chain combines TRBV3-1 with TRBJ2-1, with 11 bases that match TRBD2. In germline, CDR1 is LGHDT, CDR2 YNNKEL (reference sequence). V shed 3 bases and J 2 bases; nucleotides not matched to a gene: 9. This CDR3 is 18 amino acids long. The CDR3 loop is CASSQDTSGGPPYNEQFF. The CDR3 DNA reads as TGTGCCAGCAGCCAGGACACTAGCGGGGGCCCGCCCTACAATGAGCAGTTCTTC.

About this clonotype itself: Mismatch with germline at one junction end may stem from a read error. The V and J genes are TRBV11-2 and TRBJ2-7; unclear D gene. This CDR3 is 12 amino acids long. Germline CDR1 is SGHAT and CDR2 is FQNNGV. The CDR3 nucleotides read TGTGCCGGCAGCCTCCTAGGTTTTGAGCAGTACTTC. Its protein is CAGSLLGFEQYF.

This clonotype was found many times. CDR3 DNA: TGTGCCAGCAGTTTGCGACAGCTTAAAACTGAAGCTTTCTTT. Amino acid sequence: CASSLRQLKTEAFF. The rearrangement uses TRBV12-3 or TRBV12-4 and TRBJ1-1; D is possibly TRBD1 (5 bases). The CDR3 runs to 14 residues. Trimming removed 3 bases at V and 5 bases at J, with 13 bases between.

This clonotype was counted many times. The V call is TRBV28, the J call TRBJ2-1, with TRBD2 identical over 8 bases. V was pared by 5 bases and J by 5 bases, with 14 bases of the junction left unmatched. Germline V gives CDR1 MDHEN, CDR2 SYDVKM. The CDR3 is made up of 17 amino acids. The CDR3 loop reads CASSLPNAGGLDNEQFF. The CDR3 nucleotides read TGTGCCAGCAGTCTCCCTAATGCGGGAGGACTCGACAATGAGCAGTTCTTC.